This is a list of T cell receptor beta chains from one sample in a study of blood T cell repertoires in COVID-19. The assay was immunoSEQ multiplex PCR, and TCRdb's table has in-frame clones only and misses some. The sample includes 250,000 to 350,000 clones, roughly 84% seen only once; the top ten take over 1.3%. The material sequenced was peripheral blood. Receptor source: a human donor with COVID-19, enrolled during active disease. The donor label of this sample is uncertain. CDR3s include the opening cysteine and the closing phenylalanine or tryptophan. Expanded clones are given a class, and other clones once, few, many or no size at all.

clone_size	j_call	v_call	cdr3_aa
.	TRBJ2-2	TRBV9	CASSVNPDTGELFF
.	TRBJ2-7	TRBV9	CASSPGISYEQYF
.	TRBJ2-7	TRBV2	CASSEGLAAPYEQYF
.	TRBJ2-2	TRBV14	CASSQAPRDRGTRNTGELFF
.	TRBJ2-7	TRBV15	CATSGGSGYEQYF
.	TRBJ2-2	TRBV11-2	CASSLGVSGELFF
few	TRBJ2-2	TRBV28	CASRVSGTTGELFF
.	TRBJ2-5	TRBV5-1	CASSLLQYQETQYF
.	TRBJ2-5	TRBV5-4	CASSSTGTGKYF
once	TRBJ2-5	TRBV5-1	CASSPTGTVEETQYF
.	TRBJ2-7	TRBV27	CASSLRVGTGDYEQYF
.	TRBJ2-6	TRBV3-1/TRBV3-2	CASSQDIGDRGLAGANVLTF
few	TRBJ1-2	TRBV6-5	CASSYRDTGYGYTF
.	TRBJ1-2	TRBV9	CASSVEAAGGAGNGYTF
.	TRBJ2-3	TRBV9	CASSAPQGASTDTQYF
.	TRBJ1-1	TRBV3-1/TRBV3-2	CASSPGAGDREAFF
once	TRBJ1-5	TRBV28	CASSLGQDNQPQHF
.	TRBJ2-3	TRBV27	CASSLYRAADTQYF
.	TRBJ1-2	TRBV6-5	CASRGGQKYGYTF
.	TRBJ2-5	TRBV18	CASSQLAGEETQYF
.	TRBJ1-2	TRBV5-5	CASSLGGNYGYTF
.	TRBJ1-1	TRBV12-3/TRBV12-4	CASSNTEAFF
.	TRBJ2-2	TRBV19	CASRETGLGELFF
.	TRBJ1-1	TRBV7-8	CASSLDRVSAEAFF
.	TRBJ2-1	TRBV12-5	CASGLGQGARNEQFF
few	TRBJ2-5	TRBV9	CASSIRGGKETQYF
.	TRBJ1-6	TRBV2	CASSPPDGGGSPLHF
once	TRBJ2-2	TRBV5-1	CASSLHSSTGELFF
once	TRBJ2-3	TRBV6-6	CASIKLGLSTDTQYF
.	TRBJ1-2	TRBV6-5	CASTRIITLYGYTF
.	TRBJ1-5	TRBV19	CASSIVRRQGINQPQHF
.	TRBJ1-5	TRBV19	CASSIDRGTVKNQPQHF
.	TRBJ2-2	TRBV7-3	CASSSGASGYTGELFF
.	TRBJ1-3	TRBV18	CASSPLTREPSGDSGNTIYF
.	TRBJ1-2	TRBV28	CASSFGGGSSYGYTF
.	TRBJ2-7	TRBV28	CASSPGIVEIEQYF
.	TRBJ2-1	TRBV9	CASSPRRLAGGLNEQFF
once	TRBJ2-2	TRBV11-3	CASSLLNTGELFF
.	TRBJ1-4	TRBV6-6	CASSYIGAANEKLFF
.	TRBJ2-7	TRBV6-5	CASRRQGAFYEQYF
.	TRBJ2-3	TRBV10-1	CASSTGTGGRDTQYF
once	TRBJ2-7	TRBV7-2	CASSGGVTYEQYF
.	TRBJ1-1	TRBV24-1	CATSDDRQEAFF
.	TRBJ2-3	TRBV11-2	CASSPTVREVPDTQYF
.	TRBJ1-5	TRBV19	CASRPSIIQQDNDIDNQPQHF
.	TRBJ2-7	TRBV27	CASSTRTGHTMDEQYF
.	TRBJ2-7	TRBV7-9	CASSPGTAHEQYF
.	TRBJ2-5	TRBV7-7	CASSPGLAGAQETQYF
.	TRBJ2-1	TRBV29-1	CSVLRLAGVVGIGNEQFF
.	TRBJ1-2	TRBV7-2	CASSPRGSLTDDYLSGYTF
.	TRBJ2-2	TRBV9	CASSVVPAGFTGELFF
few	TRBJ2-4	TRBV9	CASSVGPGGPADIQYF
.	TRBJ2-1	TRBV5-1	CASRQNGVDEQFF
.	TRBJ2-1	TRBV27	CASSYLAGGGEQFF
.	TRBJ2-7	TRBV5-1	CASSYGSSGPPYEQYF
few	TRBJ1-3	TRBV30	CAWRLGRDTIYF
.	TRBJ1-2	TRBV5-6	CASSRPGMDGYTF
.	TRBJ1-5	TRBV3-1/TRBV3-2	CASSRGGRQPQHF